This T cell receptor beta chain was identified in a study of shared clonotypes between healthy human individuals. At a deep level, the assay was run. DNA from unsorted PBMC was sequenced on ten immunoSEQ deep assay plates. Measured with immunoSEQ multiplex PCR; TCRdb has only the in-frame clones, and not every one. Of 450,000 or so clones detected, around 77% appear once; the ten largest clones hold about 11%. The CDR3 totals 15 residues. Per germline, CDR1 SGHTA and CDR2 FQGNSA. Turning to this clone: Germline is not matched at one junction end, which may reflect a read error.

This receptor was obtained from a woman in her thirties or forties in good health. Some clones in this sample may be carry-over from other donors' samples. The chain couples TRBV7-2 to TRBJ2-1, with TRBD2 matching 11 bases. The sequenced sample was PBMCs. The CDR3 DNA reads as TGTGCCAGCAGCGTAGCGGGAGGGCTATTGAATGAGCAGTTCTTC. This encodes CASSVAGGLLNEQFF. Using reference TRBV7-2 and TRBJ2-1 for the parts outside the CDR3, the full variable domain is GAGVSQSPSNKVTEKGKDVELRCDPISGHTALYWYRQSLGQGLEFLIYFQGNSAPDKSGLPSDRFSAERTGGSVSTLTIQRTQQEDSAVYLCASSVAGGLLNEQFFGPGTRLTVL.